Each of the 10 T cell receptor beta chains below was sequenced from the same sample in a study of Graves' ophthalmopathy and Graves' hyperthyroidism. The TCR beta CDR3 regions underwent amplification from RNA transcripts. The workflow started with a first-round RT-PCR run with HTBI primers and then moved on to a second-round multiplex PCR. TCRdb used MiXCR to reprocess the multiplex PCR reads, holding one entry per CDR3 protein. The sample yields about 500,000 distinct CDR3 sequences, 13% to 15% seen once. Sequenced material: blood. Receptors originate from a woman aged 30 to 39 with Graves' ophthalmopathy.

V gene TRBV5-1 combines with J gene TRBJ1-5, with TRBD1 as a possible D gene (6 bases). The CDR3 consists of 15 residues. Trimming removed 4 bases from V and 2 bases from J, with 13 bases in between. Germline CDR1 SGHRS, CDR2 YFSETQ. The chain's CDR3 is CASSISGVGNQPQHF. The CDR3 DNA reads TGCGCCAGCAGCATTTCAGGGGTGGGCAATCAGCCCCAGCATTTT.

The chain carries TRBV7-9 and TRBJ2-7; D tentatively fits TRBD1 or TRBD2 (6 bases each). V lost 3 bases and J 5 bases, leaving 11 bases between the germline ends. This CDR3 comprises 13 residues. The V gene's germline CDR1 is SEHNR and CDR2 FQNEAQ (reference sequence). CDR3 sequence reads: CASSFAGEDEQYF. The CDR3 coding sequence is TGTGCCAGCAGCTTCGCAGGGGAGGACGAGCAGTACTTC.

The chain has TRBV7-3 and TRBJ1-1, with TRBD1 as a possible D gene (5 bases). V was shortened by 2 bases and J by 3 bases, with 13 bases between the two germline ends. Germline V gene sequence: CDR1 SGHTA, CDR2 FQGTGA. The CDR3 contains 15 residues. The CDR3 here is CASSLVAGGDTEAFF. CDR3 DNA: TGTGCCAGCAGCTTAGTTGCTGGGGGAGACACTGAAGCTTTCTTT.

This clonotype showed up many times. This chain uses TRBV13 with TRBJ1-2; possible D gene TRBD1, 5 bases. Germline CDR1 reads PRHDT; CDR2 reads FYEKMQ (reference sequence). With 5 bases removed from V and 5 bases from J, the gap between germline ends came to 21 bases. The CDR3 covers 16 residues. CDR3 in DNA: TGTGCCAGCAGCGGGGGGGGTTTCGATATACTTTATGGCTACACCTTC. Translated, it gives CASSGGGFDILYGYTF.

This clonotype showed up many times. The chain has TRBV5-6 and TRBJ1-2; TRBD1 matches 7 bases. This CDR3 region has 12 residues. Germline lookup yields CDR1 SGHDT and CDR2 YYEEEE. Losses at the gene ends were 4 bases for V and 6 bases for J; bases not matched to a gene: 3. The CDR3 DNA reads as TGTGCCAGCAGCCAGGACAGGCATGGCTACACCTTC. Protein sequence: CASSQDRHGYTF. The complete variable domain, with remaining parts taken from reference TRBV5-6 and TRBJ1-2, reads DAGVTQSPTHLIKTRGQQVTLRCSPKSGHDTVSWYQQALGQGPQFIFQYYEEEERQRGNFPDRFSGHQFPNYSSELNVNALLLGDSALYLCASSQDRHGYTFGSGTRLTVV.

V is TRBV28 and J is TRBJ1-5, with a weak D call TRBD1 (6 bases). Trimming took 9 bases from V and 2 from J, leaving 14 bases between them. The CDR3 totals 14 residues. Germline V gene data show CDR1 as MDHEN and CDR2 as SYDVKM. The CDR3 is CASLQGEGNQPQHF. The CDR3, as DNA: TGTGCCAGTTTACAGGGTGAGGGCAATCAGCCCCAGCATTTT.

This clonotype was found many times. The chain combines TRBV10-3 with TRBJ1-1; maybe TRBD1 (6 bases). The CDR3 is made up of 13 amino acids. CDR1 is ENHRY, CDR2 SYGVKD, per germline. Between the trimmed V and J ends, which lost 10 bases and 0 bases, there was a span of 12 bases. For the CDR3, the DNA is TGTGCCACCCACAGGGAGGTGAACACTGAAGCTTTCTTT. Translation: CATHREVNTEAFF.

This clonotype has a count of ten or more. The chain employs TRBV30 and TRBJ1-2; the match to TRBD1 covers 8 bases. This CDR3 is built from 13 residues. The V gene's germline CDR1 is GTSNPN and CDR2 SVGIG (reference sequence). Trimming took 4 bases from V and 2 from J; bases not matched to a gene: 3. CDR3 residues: CAWNPGGNYGYTF. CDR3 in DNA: TGTGCCTGGAATCCAGGGGGCAACTATGGCTACACCTTC. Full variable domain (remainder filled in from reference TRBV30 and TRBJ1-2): SQTIHQWPATLVQPVGSPLSLECTVEGTSNPNLYWYRQAAGRGLQLLFYSVGIGQISSEVPQNLSASRPQDRQFILSSKKLLLSDSGFYLCAWNPGGNYGYTFGSGTRLTVV.

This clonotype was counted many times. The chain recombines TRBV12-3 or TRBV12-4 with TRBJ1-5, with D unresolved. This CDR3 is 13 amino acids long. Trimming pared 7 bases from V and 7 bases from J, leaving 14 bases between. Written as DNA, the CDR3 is TGTGCCAGCACCGTGAGAGGGAACCAGCCCCAGCATTTT. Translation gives CASTVRGNQPQHF.

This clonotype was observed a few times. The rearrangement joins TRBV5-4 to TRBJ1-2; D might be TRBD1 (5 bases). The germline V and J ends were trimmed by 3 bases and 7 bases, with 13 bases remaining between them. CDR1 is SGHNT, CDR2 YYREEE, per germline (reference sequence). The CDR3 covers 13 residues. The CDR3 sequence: CASSSPGPGGYTF. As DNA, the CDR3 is TGTGCCAGCAGCTCTCCAGGGCCGGGTGGCTACACCTTC.